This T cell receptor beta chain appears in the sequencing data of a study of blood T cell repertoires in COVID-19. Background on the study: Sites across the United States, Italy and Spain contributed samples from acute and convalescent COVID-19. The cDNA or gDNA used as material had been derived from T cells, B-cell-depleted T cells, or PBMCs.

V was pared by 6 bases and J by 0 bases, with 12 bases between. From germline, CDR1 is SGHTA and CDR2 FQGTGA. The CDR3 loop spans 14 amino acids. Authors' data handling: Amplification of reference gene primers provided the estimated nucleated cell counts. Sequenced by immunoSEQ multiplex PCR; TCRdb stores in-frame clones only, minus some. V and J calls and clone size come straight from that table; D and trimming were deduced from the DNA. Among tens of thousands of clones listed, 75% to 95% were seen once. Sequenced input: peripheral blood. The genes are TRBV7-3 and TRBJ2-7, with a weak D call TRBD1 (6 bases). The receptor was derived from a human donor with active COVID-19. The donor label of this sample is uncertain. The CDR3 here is CASRGQLSSYEQYF. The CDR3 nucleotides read TGTGCCAGCAGAGGACAGCTGAGCTCCTACGAGCAGTACTTC.